The clone carrying this TCR beta chain was seen a handful of times. Its specificity is not known. J gave up 4 bases and V 7 bases, and 4 bases lay outside the gene matches. Looked up from germline, CDR1 is SNHLY and CDR2 is FYNNEI. The CDR3 spans 14 residues. TCRdb ran MiXCR on the 5' RACE reads and lists one entry per CDR3 protein. The table has about 190,000 distinct CDR3 sequences, less than 20% seen once. This record belongs to a study of identical twins. Findings and limits, study-wide: It was cross-sectional statistical analysis, not following the same donors, that the conclusions relied on. In monozygotic twins, models underestimated the sharing of out-of-frame TCR alpha.

These same records also appear under a second study, on T cells expressing NK-cell markers. That report notes: In several donors, these clonotypes also led the CD3+CD56-NKG2C+ fraction.

The receptor's source is a woman younger than 30 in good health. Sequencing input: CD8+ T cells sorted from blood. This chain joins TRBV2 and TRBJ2-1; 10 positions agree with TRBD2. The CDR3 protein is CASTGTSVYNEQFF. CDR3 DNA sequence: TGTGCCAGCACCGGGACTAGCGTATACAATGAGCAGTTCTTC.